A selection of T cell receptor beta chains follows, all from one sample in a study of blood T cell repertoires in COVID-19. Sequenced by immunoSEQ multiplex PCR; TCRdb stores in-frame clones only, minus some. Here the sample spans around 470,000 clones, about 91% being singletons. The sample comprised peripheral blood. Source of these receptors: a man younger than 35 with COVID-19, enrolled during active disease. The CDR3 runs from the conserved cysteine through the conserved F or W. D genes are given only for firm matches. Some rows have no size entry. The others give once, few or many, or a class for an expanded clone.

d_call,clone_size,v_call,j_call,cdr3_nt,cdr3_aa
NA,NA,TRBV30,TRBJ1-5,TGTGCCTGGAGTCCGGGGGGCAATCAGCCCCAGCATTTT,CAWSPGGNQPQHF
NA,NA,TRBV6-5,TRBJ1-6,TGTGCCAGCAGTTACGAGTCGAATTCACCCCTCCACTTT,CASSYESNSPLHF
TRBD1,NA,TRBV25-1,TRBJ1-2,TGTGCCAGCAGTGTAACCGGGACAGGGATTAACTATGGCTACACCTTC,CASSVTGTGINYGYTF
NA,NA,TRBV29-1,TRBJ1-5,TGCAGCGCCAACAACCAGGGGAGAGACCAGCCCCAGCATTTT,CSANNQGRDQPQHF
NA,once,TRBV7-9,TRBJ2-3,TGTGCCAGCAGCCCCCCTCCGGGGAGCACAGATACGCAGTATTTT,CASSPPPGSTDTQYF
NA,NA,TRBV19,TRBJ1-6,TGTGCCAGTAGTACTATATTGGAGCCCAATTCACCCCTCCACTTT,CASSTILEPNSPLHF
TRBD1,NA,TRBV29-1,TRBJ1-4,TGCAGCGTAACAGGGGGCAGTGAAAAACTGTTTTTT,CSVTGGSEKLFF
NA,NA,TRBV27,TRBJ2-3,TGTGCCAGCTCCCCGAGGAGCCTTTTATCAGATACGCAGTATTTT,CASSPRSLLSDTQYF
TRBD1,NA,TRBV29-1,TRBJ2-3,TGCAGCGGGGGTGACAGGGGGCGGAACACAGATACGCAGTATTTT,CSGGDRGRNTDTQYF
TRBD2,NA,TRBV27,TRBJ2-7,TGTGCCAGCAGCTACTCCAGCGGGGGCCTCTACGAGCAGTACTTC,CASSYSSGGLYEQYF
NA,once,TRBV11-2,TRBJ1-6,TGTGCCAGCAGCTCCGGGACACTGAGCAAATTTTCACCCCTCCACTTT,CASSSGTLSKFSPLHF
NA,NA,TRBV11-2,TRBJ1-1,TGTGCCAGCAGCCCCGGGAAGCCTGAAGCTTTCTTT,CASSPGKPEAFF
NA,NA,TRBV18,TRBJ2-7,TGTGCCAGCTCTCTACAGGGAAACGAGCAGTACTTC,CASSLQGNEQYF
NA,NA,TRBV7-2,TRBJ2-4,TGTGCCAGCAGCTTAGATGGCCCTCTGGACATTCAGTACTTC,CASSLDGPLDIQYF
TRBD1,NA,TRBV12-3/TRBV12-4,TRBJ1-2,TGTGCCAGCAGTTTGGGGACAGGCTATGGCTACACCTTC,CASSLGTGYGYTF
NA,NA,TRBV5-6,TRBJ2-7,TGTGCCAGCAGCCTGACGGGCTACGAGCAGTACTTC,CASSLTGYEQYF
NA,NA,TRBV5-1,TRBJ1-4,TGCGCCAGCAGCTTGGCCAGGCCGAATGAAAAACTGTTTTTT,CASSLARPNEKLFF
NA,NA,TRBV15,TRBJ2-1,TGTGCCACCAGCAGCCGGAGCAATGCCAATGAGCAGTTCTTC,CATSSRSNANEQFF
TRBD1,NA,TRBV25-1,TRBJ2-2,TGTGCCAGCCTGGACAGGGAAGAACCCACCGGGGAGCTGTTTTTT,CASLDREEPTGELFF
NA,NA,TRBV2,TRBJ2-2,TGTGCCAGCAGTGAATCCCGGAACACCGGGGAGCTGTTTTTT,CASSESRNTGELFF
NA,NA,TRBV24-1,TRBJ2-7,TGTGCCACCAGTGATCCAGGGGGAGGATACGAGCAGTACTTC,CATSDPGGGYEQYF
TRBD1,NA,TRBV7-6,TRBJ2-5,TGTGCCAGCAGCCGTAGGGACAGCATCCAAGAGACCCAGTACTTC,CASSRRDSIQETQYF
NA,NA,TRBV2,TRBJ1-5,TGTGCCAGCAGGCGGGACGATCAGCCCCAGCATTTT,CASRRDDQPQHF
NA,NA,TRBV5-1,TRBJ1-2,TGCGCCAGCAGGGGCGGGACGGGTAATTATGGCTACACCTTC,CASRGGTGNYGYTF
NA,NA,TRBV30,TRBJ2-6,TGTGCCTGGAGCGTTGGGCACTCTGGGGCCAACGTCCTGACTTTC,CAWSVGHSGANVLTF
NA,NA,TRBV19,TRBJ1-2,TGTGCCAGTAGTATGGACAGTAACTATGGCTACACCTTC,CASSMDSNYGYTF
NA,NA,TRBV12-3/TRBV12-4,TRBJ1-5,TGTGCCAGCAGTTTAAGGCGGGGTCAGCCCCAGCATTTT,CASSLRRGQPQHF
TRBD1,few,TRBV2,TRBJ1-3,TGTGCCAGCAGTGAGATGGACAGGGGTGCGTACACCATATATTTT,CASSEMDRGAYTIYF
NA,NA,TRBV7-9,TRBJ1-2,TGTGCCAGCAGCTTCGCCCCCGGGGAGAAGGGCTACACCTTC,CASSFAPGEKGYTF
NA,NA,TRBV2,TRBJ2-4,TGTGCCAGCAGTGAACGGAGGGGCGGCATTCAGTACTTC,CASSERRGGIQYF
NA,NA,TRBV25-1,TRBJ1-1,TGTGCCAGCAGTGAATCAACAGGTGAAGCTTTCTTT,CASSESTGEAFF
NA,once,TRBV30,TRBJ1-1,TGTGCCTGGAGTGAGGTGGGAGCTGAAGCTTTCTTT,CAWSEVGAEAFF
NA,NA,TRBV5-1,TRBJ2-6,TGCGCCAGCAGACGTGACAGCTCTGGGGCCAACGTCCTGACTTTC,CASRRDSSGANVLTF
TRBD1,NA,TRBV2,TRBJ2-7,TGTGCCAGCAGTGAACAGGGGGATGCATACGAGCAGTACTTC,CASSEQGDAYEQYF
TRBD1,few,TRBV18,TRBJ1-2,TGTGCCAGCTCACCGGCGACAGGGGCCGAGGGCTATGGCTACACCTTC,CASSPATGAEGYGYTF
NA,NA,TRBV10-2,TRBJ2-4,TGCGCCAGCAGTGGCGGGGACTTCGACATTCAGTACTTC,CASSGGDFDIQYF
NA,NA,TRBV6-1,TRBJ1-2,TGTGCCAGCAGTGAGGGGGGGAAATCCTATGGCTACACCTTC,CASSEGGKSYGYTF
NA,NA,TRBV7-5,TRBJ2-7,TGTGTCAGAAGCGATGAGCCGGGACAGGGGTGGTCCTACGAGCAGTACTTC,CVRSDEPGQGWSYEQYF
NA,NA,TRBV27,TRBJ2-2,TGTGCCAGCAGTTCCCGCAGCACCGGGGAGCTGTTTTTT,CASSSRSTGELFF
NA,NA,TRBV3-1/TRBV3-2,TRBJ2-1,TGTGCCAGCAGCCAGGGCCTAAGAGAGTGGCAGTTCTTC,CASSQGLREWQFF
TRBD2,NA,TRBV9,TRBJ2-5,TGTGCCAGCAGCGCTTGGACTAGCGGGAGCCAAGAGACCCAGTACTTC,CASSAWTSGSQETQYF
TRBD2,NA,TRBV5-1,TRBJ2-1,TGCGCCAGCTCTAGGTCAGTAGTGACTAGCGGGCGCTCCTACAATGAGCAGTTCTTC,CASSRSVVTSGRSYNEQFF
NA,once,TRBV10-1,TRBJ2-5,TGCGCCAGCAGTGCGACAGTCGCCCAACAGACCCAGTACTTC,CASSATVAQQTQYF
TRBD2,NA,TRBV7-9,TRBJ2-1,TGTGCCAGCAGGAATCTAGCGGGAGGGCGAAATGAGCAGTTCTTC,CASRNLAGGRNEQFF
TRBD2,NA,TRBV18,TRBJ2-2,TGTGCCAGCTCACCACCGTATATTAGCGGGGATCACACCGGGGAGCTGTTTTTT,CASSPPYISGDHTGELFF
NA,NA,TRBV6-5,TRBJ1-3,TGTGCCAGCAGTTCCTTATCGGGGAGACCTGGAAACACCATATATTTT,CASSSLSGRPGNTIYF